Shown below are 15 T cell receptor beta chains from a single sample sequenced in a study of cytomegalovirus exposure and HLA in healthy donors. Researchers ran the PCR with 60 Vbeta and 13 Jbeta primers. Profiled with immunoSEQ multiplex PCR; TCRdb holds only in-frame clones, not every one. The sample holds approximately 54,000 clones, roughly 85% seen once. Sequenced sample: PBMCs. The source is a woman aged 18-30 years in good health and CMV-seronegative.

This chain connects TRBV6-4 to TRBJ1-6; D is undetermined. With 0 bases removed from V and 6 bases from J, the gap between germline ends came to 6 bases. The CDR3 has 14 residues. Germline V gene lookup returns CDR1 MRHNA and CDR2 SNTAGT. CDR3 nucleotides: TGTGCCAGCAGTGACTCGTACAGTAATTCACCCCTCCACTTT. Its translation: CASSDSYSNSPLHF.

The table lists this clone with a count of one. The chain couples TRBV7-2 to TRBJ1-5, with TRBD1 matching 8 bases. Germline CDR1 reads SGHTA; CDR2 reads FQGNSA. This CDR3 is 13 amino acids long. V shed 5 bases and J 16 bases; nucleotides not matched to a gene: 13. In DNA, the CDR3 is TGTGCCAGCAGCAAGGGTCCCCGGGACAGGCCCCATTTT. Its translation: CASSKGPRDRPHF.

This CDR3 is CASSLVLAASTDTQYF. CDR3 coding DNA: TGCGCCAGCAGCTTGGTACTAGCGGCTAGCACAGATACGCAGTATTTT. The V call is TRBV5-1, the J call TRBJ2-3; 8 bases fit TRBD2. CDR1 is SGHRS, CDR2 YFSETQ, per germline. V shed 0 bases, J shed 0 bases, and the junction held 3 bases outside the gene matches. This CDR3 spans 16 amino acids.

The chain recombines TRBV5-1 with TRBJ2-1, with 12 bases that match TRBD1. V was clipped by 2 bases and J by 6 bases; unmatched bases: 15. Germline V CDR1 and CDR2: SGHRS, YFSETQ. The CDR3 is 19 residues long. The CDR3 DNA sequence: TGCGCCAGCAGCTTACAAGCCGGGACAGGGGGCGGCGTCCGCAATGAGCAGTTCTTC. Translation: CASSLQAGTGGGVRNEQFF.

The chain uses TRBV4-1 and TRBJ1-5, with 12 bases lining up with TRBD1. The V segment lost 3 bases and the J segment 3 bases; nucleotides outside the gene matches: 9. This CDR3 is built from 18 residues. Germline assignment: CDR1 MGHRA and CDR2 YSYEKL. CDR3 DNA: TGCGCCAGCAGCCAGGGACAGGGGGCTCAGGGGTTCAATCAGCCCCAGCATTTT. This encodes CASSQGQGAQGFNQPQHF.

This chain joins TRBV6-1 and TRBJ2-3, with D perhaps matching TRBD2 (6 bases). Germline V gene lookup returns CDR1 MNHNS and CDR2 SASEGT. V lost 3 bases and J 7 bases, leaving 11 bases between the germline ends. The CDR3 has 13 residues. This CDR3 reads CASSDGSVNTQYF. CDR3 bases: TGTGCCAGCAGTGACGGGAGTGTGAATACGCAGTATTTT.

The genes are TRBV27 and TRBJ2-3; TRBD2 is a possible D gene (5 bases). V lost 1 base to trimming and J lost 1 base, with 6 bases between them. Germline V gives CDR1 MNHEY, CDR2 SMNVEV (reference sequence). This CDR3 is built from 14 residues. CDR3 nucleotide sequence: TGTGCCAGCAGTTTATATAGCGGCACAGATACGCAGTATTTT. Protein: CASSLYSGTDTQYF.

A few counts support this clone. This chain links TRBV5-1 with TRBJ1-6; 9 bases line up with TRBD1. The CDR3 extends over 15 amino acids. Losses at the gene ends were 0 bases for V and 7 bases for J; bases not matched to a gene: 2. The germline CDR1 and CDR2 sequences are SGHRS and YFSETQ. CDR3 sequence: CASSLGGQGNSPLHF. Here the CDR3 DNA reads TGCGCCAGCAGCTTGGGGGGACAGGGAAATTCACCCCTCCACTTT.

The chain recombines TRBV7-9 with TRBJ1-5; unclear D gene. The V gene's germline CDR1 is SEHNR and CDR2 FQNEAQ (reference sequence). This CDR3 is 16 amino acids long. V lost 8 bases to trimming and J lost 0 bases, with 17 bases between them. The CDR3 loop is CASEDGTVNSNQPQHF. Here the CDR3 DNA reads TGTGCCAGCGAAGATGGAACAGTTAATAGCAATCAGCCCCAGCATTTT.

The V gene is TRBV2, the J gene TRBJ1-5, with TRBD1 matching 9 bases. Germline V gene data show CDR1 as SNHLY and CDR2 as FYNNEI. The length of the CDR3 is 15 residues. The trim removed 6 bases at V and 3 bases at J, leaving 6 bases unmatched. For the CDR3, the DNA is TGTGCCAGCAGGCGGGACAGGGCCCACAATCAGCCCCAGCATTTT. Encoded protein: CASRRDRAHNQPQHF.

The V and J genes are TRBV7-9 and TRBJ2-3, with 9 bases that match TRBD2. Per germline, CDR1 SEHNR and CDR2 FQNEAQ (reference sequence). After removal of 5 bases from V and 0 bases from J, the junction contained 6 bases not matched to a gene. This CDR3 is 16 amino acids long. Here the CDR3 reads CASSAPLAGSTDTQYF. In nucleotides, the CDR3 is TGTGCCAGCAGCGCCCCGCTAGCGGGGAGCACAGATACGCAGTATTTT.

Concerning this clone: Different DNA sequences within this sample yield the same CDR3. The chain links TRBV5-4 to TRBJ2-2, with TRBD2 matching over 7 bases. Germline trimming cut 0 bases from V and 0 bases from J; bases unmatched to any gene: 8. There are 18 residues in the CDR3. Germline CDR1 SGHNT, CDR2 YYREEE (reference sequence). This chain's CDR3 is CASSLEGRSGTNTGELFF. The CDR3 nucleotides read TGTGCCAGCAGCTTGGAGGGCAGAAGCGGGACGAACACCGGGGAGCTGTTTTTT.

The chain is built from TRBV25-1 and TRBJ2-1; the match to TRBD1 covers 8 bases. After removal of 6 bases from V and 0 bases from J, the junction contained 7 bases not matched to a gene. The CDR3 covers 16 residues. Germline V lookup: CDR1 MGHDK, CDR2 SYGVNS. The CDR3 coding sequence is TGTGCCAGCAGCCAGACAGGGGTAAGCTCCTACAATGAGCAGTTCTTC. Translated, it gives CASSQTGVSSYNEQFF. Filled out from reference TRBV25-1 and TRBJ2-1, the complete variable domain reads EADIYQTPRYLVIGTGKKITLECSQTMGHDKMYWYQQDPGMELHLIHYSYGVNSTEKGDLSSESTVSRIRTEHFPLTLESARPSHTSQYLCASSQTGVSSYNEQFFGPGTRLTVL.

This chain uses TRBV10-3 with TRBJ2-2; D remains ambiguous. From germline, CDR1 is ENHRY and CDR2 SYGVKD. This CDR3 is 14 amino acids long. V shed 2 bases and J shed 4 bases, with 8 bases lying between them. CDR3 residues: CAISEQFPTGELFF. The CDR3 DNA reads TGTGCCATCAGTGAGCAGTTCCCCACCGGGGAGCTGTTTTTT.

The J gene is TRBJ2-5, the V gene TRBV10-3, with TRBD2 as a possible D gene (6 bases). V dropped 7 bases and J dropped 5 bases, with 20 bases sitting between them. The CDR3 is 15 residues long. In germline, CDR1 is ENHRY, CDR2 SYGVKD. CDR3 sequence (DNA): TGTGCCATCACCAGCGGGTTGGGGGACGGGGAGACCCAGTACTTC. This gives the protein CAITSGLGDGETQYF.